Below, 25 T cell receptor beta chains from the same sample are listed, as sequenced in a study of CD8+ T cells in alopecia areata. Extraction of RNA preceded its reverse transcription into cDNA, which served as the sequencing template. Using immunoSEQ multiplex PCR, the repertoire was profiled, and TCRdb retains in-frame clones only, with some absent. The table records 200,000 or so clones, roughly 50% of them present only once. Sequencing was done on a sample of CD8+ T cells sorted from blood. Receptors originate from a human donor in good health.

The chain is built from TRBV7-9 and TRBJ1-5, with D uncertain. Trimming cost V 5 bases and J 1 base, with 15 bases left between them. The CDR3 covers 16 residues. Germline assignment: CDR1 SEHNR and CDR2 FQNEAQ (reference sequence). In DNA, the CDR3 is TGTGCCAGCAGCCGATATGAGGGTCGGAGCAATCAGCCCCAGCATTTT. As protein: CASSRYEGRSNQPQHF. The whole variable domain, filled in from reference TRBV7-9 and TRBJ1-5, reads DTGVSQNPRHKITKRGQNVTFRCDPISEHNRLYWYRQTLGQGPEFLTYFQNEAQLEKSRLLSDRFSAERPKGSFSTLEIQRTEQGDSAMYLCASSRYEGRSNQPQHFGDGTRLSIL.

This clone occurred a few times. The J gene is TRBJ2-1, the V gene TRBV14; D not certain. Trimming took off 1 base at V and 7 bases at J, with 8 bases between the two ends. CDR1 is SGHDN and CDR2 is FVKESK in the germline V gene. The length of the CDR3 is 13 residues. The chain's CDR3 is CASSQGSANEQFF. CDR3 in DNA: TGTGCCAGCAGCCAAGGCTCGGCGAATGAGCAGTTCTTC.

The chain couples TRBV6-5 to TRBJ2-7; 7 positions match TRBD1. V trimming: 6 bases; J trimming: 1 base; junction bases outside the gene matches: 9. Per germline, CDR1 MNHEY and CDR2 SVGAGI. This CDR3 spans 15 amino acids. The CDR3 nucleotides are TGTGCCAGCAGCTTTACAGGGGAAGGATCCTACGAGCAGTACTTC. It encodes CASSFTGEGSYEQYF.

This clone was counted between two and nine times. The chain couples TRBV13 to TRBJ2-2, with a possible D match to TRBD2 (5 bases). This CDR3 is built from 12 residues. Germline V gene lookup returns CDR1 PRHDT and CDR2 FYEKMQ (reference sequence). Trimming removed 6 bases at V and 13 bases at J, with 15 bases between. Here the CDR3 reads CASSLAGVGLFF. DNA of the CDR3: TGTGCCAGCAGTCTTGCGGGCGTGGGGCTGTTTTTT.

This chain uses TRBV6-5 with TRBJ2-3; the D is unclear. The CDR3 sequence is 13 residues long. Trimming shortened V by 2 bases and J by 4 bases, and 7 bases separated the two germline ends. Germline V gene sequence: CDR1 MNHEY, CDR2 SVGAGI. The CDR3 here is CASSYVVSDTQYF. The CDR3 DNA is TGTGCCAGCAGTTACGTGGTTTCAGATACGCAGTATTTT.

The rearrangement links TRBV5-6 to TRBJ1-4, with 8 bases matching TRBD1. Germline values: CDR1 SGHDT, CDR2 YYEEEE. The CDR3 extends over 15 amino acids. Losses at the gene ends were 4 bases for V and 7 bases for J; bases not matched to a gene: 9. CDR3 coding DNA: TGTGCCAGCAGCCGGGACAGGCCAAGCGGTGAAAAACTGTTTTTT. Its translation is CASSRDRPSGEKLFF.

The V and J genes are TRBV2 and TRBJ2-3; perhaps D is TRBD1 or TRBD2 (6 bases each). This CDR3 spans 14 amino acids. CDR1 SNHLY and CDR2 FYNNEI come from the germline V gene. With 10 bases removed from V and 2 bases from J, the gap between germline ends came to 16 bases. The DNA for the CDR3 is TGTGCCACCCGGGGGCAGGGGTTCACAGATACGCAGTATTTT. This encodes CATRGQGFTDTQYF.

The CDR3 loop is CASSFGASNQPQHF. CDR3 bases: TGTGCCAGCAGTTTCGGGGCTAGCAATCAGCCCCAGCATTTT. The chain has TRBV27 and TRBJ1-5; weak D call: TRBD1 (5 bases). V was pared by 3 bases and J by 0 bases, with 6 bases between. This CDR3 has 14 amino acids. CDR1 MNHEY and CDR2 SMNVEV come from the germline V gene (reference sequence).

This clone was found a few times. The rearrangement links TRBV6-4 to TRBJ2-2; D possibly uses TRBD1 or TRBD2 (6 bases each). Germline lookup yields CDR1 MRHNA and CDR2 SNTAGT. The CDR3 runs 14 residues. V was shortened by 6 bases and J by 2 bases, with 10 bases between the two germline ends. The CDR3 bases are TGTGCCAGCAGCGAGGGGGGTAACACCGGGGAGCTGTTTTTT. Translating it yields CASSEGGNTGELFF.

The gene calls are TRBV29-1 and TRBJ2-1; 9 nucleotides line up with TRBD2. The CDR3 length is 17 residues. V dropped 3 bases and J dropped 5; count of bases not matched to a gene: 14. In germline, CDR1 is SQVTM, CDR2 ANQGSEA. This CDR3 reads CSVEELREGALDNEQFF. The DNA of the CDR3 is TGCAGCGTTGAGGAGCTGCGGGAGGGGGCTTTGGACAATGAGCAGTTCTTC.

The chain links TRBV30 to TRBJ1-1, with D possibly matching TRBD1 (5 bases). The CDR3 sequence is 13 residues long. The germline gives CDR1 GTSNPN, CDR2 SVGIG (reference sequence). Deletions cut 3 bases from V and 5 bases from J, with 13 bases between. The CDR3 protein is CAWSSDMETEAFF. The CDR3 DNA reads TGTGCCTGGAGCTCGGACATGGAAACTGAAGCTTTCTTT.

The V gene is TRBV6-5, the J gene TRBJ1-1; TRBD1 might be the D (5 bases). V lost 2 bases to trimming and J lost 0 bases, with 7 bases between them. The CDR3 has 14 residues. Germline-derived CDR1 and CDR2 are MNHEY and SVGAGI. The CDR3 DNA is TGTGCCAGCAGTTACAGGGGTTTGAACACTGAAGCTTTCTTT. Its protein is CASSYRGLNTEAFF.

This clone was recorded once. This sequence joins TRBV5-1 and TRBJ2-1; 9 bases line up with TRBD1. Looked up from germline, CDR1 is SGHRS and CDR2 is YFSETQ. Trimming cost V 4 bases and J 2 bases; bases outside gene matches: 4. The CDR3 is made up of 15 amino acids. The CDR3 is CASSDGDRAYNEQFF. CDR3 DNA: TGCGCCAGCAGCGACGGGGACAGGGCCTACAATGAGCAGTTCTTC. The variable domain in full, with the rest retrieved from reference TRBV5-1 and TRBJ2-1, is KAGVTQTPRYLIKTRGQQVTLSCSPISGHRSVSWYQQTPGQGLQFLFEYFSETQRNKGNFPGRFSGRQFSNSRSEMNVSTLELGDSALYLCASSDGDRAYNEQFFGPGTRLTVL.

The genes are TRBV7-2 and TRBJ2-7; 13 bases are a match to TRBD2. V lost 4 bases to trimming and J lost 2 bases; unmatched junction nucleotides: 11. This CDR3 region has 18 residues. Germline assignment: CDR1 SGHTA and CDR2 FQGNSA. The CDR3 loop is CASSSNIRLAGGPYEQYF. CDR3 DNA sequence: TGTGCCAGCAGCTCCAACATCCGACTAGCGGGGGGCCCCTACGAGCAGTACTTC.

This rearrangement joins TRBV6-6 to TRBJ2-7; 13 bases match TRBD2. The junction had 5 bases not matched to a gene; V was cut back by 6 bases and J by 0 bases. The CDR3 runs 16 residues. Germline lookup yields CDR1 MNHNY and CDR2 SVGAGI (reference sequence). CDR3 bases: TGTGCCAGCAGCCCCAGACTAGCGGGGGGCTCCTACGAGCAGTACTTC. This encodes CASSPRLAGGSYEQYF.

This clone has more than one count but fewer than ten. DNA of the CDR3: TGCAGCGTTGTCGCGGGACAGACAGGAGATACGCAGTATTTT. Encoded protein: CSVVAGQTGDTQYF. The chain links TRBV29-1 to TRBJ2-3, with D perhaps matching TRBD1 (7 bases). With 4 bases removed from V and 5 bases from J, the gap between germline ends came to 16 bases. Germline-derived CDR1 and CDR2 are SQVTM and ANQGSEA. CDR3 length: 14 residues.

This chain joins TRBV5-4 and TRBJ2-2; D unresolved. In germline, CDR1 is SGHNT, CDR2 YYREEE (reference sequence). This CDR3 is 11 amino acids long. Trimming pared 5 bases from V and 3 bases from J, leaving 2 bases between. The CDR3 sequence: CASRDTGELFF. The CDR3 region has the DNA TGTGCCAGCAGGGACACCGGGGAGCTGTTTTTT.

As to this clone: Different DNA sequences within this sample yield the same CDR3. The rearrangement joins TRBV5-6 to TRBJ1-2; D gene uncertain. V lost 0 bases and J 4 bases, leaving 4 bases between the germline ends. Germline V gene data show CDR1 as SGHDT and CDR2 as YYEEEE. CDR3 length equals 12 residues. The CDR3 loop is CASSLDSYGYTF. The CDR3 DNA sequence: TGTGCCAGCAGCTTGGACTCCTATGGCTACACCTTC.

The V gene is TRBV4-1, the J gene TRBJ1-2; D uncertain. CDR3 length equals 15 residues. The V end was cut by 1 base, the J end by 0 bases, with 9 bases between. Germline V lookup: CDR1 MGHRA, CDR2 YSYEKL. CDR3 protein: CASSQGPASNYGYTF. CDR3 nucleotides: TGCGCCAGCAGCCAAGGGCCAGCCTCTAACTATGGCTACACCTTC.

This clone was counted between two and nine times. The chain is built from TRBV11-2 and TRBJ1-5; D call uncertain. The CDR3 is 10 amino acids. Germline V gene sequence: CDR1 SGHAT, CDR2 FQNNGV. V was cut by 8 bases and J by 7 bases, with 6 bases left in between. CDR3 in amino acids: CASPGQPQHF. CDR3 DNA sequence: TGTGCCAGCCCGGGCCAGCCCCAGCATTTT. Looking up the rest from reference TRBV11-2 and TRBJ1-5 gives the full variable domain: EAGVAQSPRYKIIEKRQSVAFWCNPISGHATLYWYQQILGQGPKLLIQFQNNGVVDDSQLPKDRFSAERLKGVDSTLKIQPAKLEDSAVYLCASPGQPQHFGDGTRLSIL.

This clone was seen once. This CDR3 reads CASKTGIGSNQPQHF. The CDR3 DNA reads as TGTGCCAGCAAGACAGGGATCGGTAGCAATCAGCCCCAGCATTTT. V gene TRBV2 combines with J gene TRBJ1-5; 7 bases are a match to TRBD1. The CDR3 extends over 15 amino acids. The germline V gene has CDR1 SNHLY and CDR2 FYNNEI. J was trimmed by 0 bases and V by 7 bases; bases with no gene match: 6.

The rearrangement joins TRBV29-1 to TRBJ1-2, with TRBD1 matching 7 bases. The CDR3 contains 14 residues. V lost 3 bases and J lost 6; bases outside the gene matches: 10. Germline V lookup: CDR1 SQVTM, CDR2 ANQGSEA. The CDR3 protein is CSVERQGGRDGYTF. In DNA, the CDR3 is TGCAGCGTTGAGCGACAGGGAGGGAGGGATGGCTACACCTTC. The complete variable domain, with remaining parts taken from reference TRBV29-1 and TRBJ1-2, reads SAVISQKPSRDICQRGTSLTIQCQVDSQVTMMFWYRQQPGQSLTLIATANQGSEATYESGFVIDKFPISRPNLTFSTLTVSNMSPEDSSIYLCSVERQGGRDGYTFGSGTRLTVV.

The table lists this clone with a few counts. This sequence joins TRBV6-5 and TRBJ2-7, with D possibly being TRBD1 or TRBD2 (6 bases each). Germline CDR1 is MNHEY and CDR2 is SVGAGI. Trimming took 2 bases from V and 6 from J, leaving 17 bases between them. CDR3 length: 15 amino acids. Here the CDR3 reads CASSYKPGASGEQYF. The CDR3, as DNA: TGTGCCAGCAGTTACAAACCGGGGGCCTCGGGCGAGCAGTACTTC.

The chain uses TRBV7-6 and TRBJ2-3, with a weak D call TRBD1 (6 bases). With 5 bases removed from V and 0 bases from J, the gap between germline ends came to 15 bases. The CDR3 is 16 residues long. In germline, CDR1 is SGHVS, CDR2 FNYEAQ. In DNA, the CDR3 is TGTGCCAGCAGCCGTTGGGGGCGGCAAAGCACAGATACGCAGTATTTT. This codes for CASSRWGRQSTDTQYF.

The gene calls are TRBV9 and TRBJ2-3, with a weak D call TRBD2 (7 bases). V was shortened by 1 base and J by 2 bases, with 17 bases between the two germline ends. Looked up from germline, CDR1 is SGDLS and CDR2 is YYNGEE. CDR3 length: 17 residues. The CDR3 loop is CASSVRGTNPYTDTQYF. The CDR3 DNA reads TGTGCCAGCAGCGTAAGGGGGACTAACCCCTACACAGATACGCAGTATTTT.